The rows below give T cell receptor beta chains drawn from one sample of a study of cytomegalovirus exposure and HLA in healthy donors. Assay used: immunoSEQ multiplex PCR; TCRdb lists only in-frame clones, some missing. The sample comprises roughly 150,000 clones, about 85% of which are singletons, and approximately 2.5% rests with the top ten. Sample: PBMCs. The origin of the receptors is a man aged 30 to 45 in good health and CMV-seropositive. Each CDR3 is given with its conserved first and last residue. A D gene is named only where the DNA matches it firmly. Only part of the rows carry a size: once, few, many, or a class if the clone is expanded.

V gene	clone size	D gene	J gene	CDR3 protein	CDR3 DNA
TRBV6-1	-	TRBD1	TRBJ1-2	CASRSQGAHTF	TGTGCCAGCAGAAGCCAGGGGGCCCACACCTTC
TRBV7-2	-	-	TRBJ1-3	CASSPRGGVSGNTIYF	TGTGCCAGCAGCCCTCGGGGCGGGGTCTCTGGAAACACCATATATTTT
TRBV7-2	few	-	TRBJ1-1	CASSLALNTEAFF	TGTGCCAGCAGCTTAGCGTTAAACACTGAAGCTTTCTTT
TRBV18	once	TRBD1	TRBJ1-5	CASSGDSDNQPQHF	TGTGCCAGCTCAGGGGACAGCGATAATCAGCCCCAGCATTTT
TRBV4-3	-	-	TRBJ2-1	CASSQDGGYNEQFF	TGCGCCAGCAGCCAAGATGGCGGATACAATGAGCAGTTCTTC
TRBV7-9	-	-	TRBJ2-1	CASSPDSNEQFF	TGTGCCAGCAGCCCCGACAGCAATGAGCAGTTCTTC
TRBV5-4	-	-	TRBJ1-6	CASSLDRNNSPLHF	TGTGCCAGCAGCCTCGACAGGAATAATTCACCCCTCCACTTT
TRBV9	-	TRBD2	TRBJ2-4	CASSPQGTSEGIQYF	TGTGCCAGCAGCCCCCAGGGGACTAGCGAAGGCATTCAGTACTTC
TRBV9	-	TRBD1	TRBJ1-2	CASSGTGGAGYGYTF	TGTGCCAGCAGCGGAACAGGGGGCGCAGGCTATGGCTACACCTTC
TRBV7-2	-	-	TRBJ2-1	CASSLLWANEQFF	TGTGCCAGCAGCTTACTTTGGGCCAATGAGCAGTTCTTC
TRBV5-4	-	TRBD1	TRBJ1-2	CASSTQGAVLIYGYTF	TGTGCCAGCAGCACACAGGGGGCGGTTCTTATCTATGGCTACACCTTC
TRBV6-1	once	TRBD2	TRBJ2-3	CASSEGVAGVDTQYF	TGTGCCAGCAGTGAAGGAGTAGCGGGAGTGGATACGCAGTATTTT
TRBV7-2	-	TRBD2	TRBJ2-3	CASSLYPASGTNTDTQYF	TGTGCCAGCAGCTTATATCCGGCTAGCGGGACTAACACAGATACGCAGTATTTT
TRBV7-9	-	-	TRBJ2-7	CASSLAGLKTAGGSYEQYF	TGTGCCAGCAGCTTAGCCGGTCTTAAAACGGCAGGGGGGTCCTACGAGCAGTACTTC
TRBV2	few	TRBD2	TRBJ2-5	CAGGVSGTSGGTQYF	TGTGCCGGGGGGGTATCCGGGACTAGCGGGGGGACCCAGTACTTC
TRBV27	-	TRBD2	TRBJ2-1	CASSLSRGPSGRVFF	TGTGCCAGCAGTTTATCCAGGGGCCCTAGCGGGAGGGTTTTCTTC
TRBV6-5	-	-	TRBJ1-3	CASSLDSRLSGNTIYF	TGTGCCAGCAGTTTGGACAGCCGCCTCTCTGGAAACACCATATATTTT
TRBV18	few	TRBD1	TRBJ1-2	CASSPTGSNGYTF	TGTGCCAGCTCACCGACAGGGAGTAATGGCTACACCTTC
TRBV7-9	-	TRBD1	TRBJ1-5	CASSLGQGSDQPQHF	TGTGCCAGCAGCTTAGGACAGGGGAGTGATCAGCCCCAGCATTTT
TRBV7-2	few	-	TRBJ2-7	CASSGGAGSPYEQYF	TGTGCCAGCAGCGGAGGGGCCGGGTCACCCTACGAGCAGTACTTC
TRBV27	-	-	TRBJ2-5	CASRGHLQETQYF	TGTGCCAGCAGGGGACACCTCCAAGAGACCCAGTACTTC
TRBV2	-	-	TRBJ1-3	CASIPGQGGNTIYF	TGTGCCAGCATTCCCGGGCAGGGAGGAAACACCATATATTTT
TRBV7-7	-	TRBD2	TRBJ2-2	CASSSLAGGLTGELFF	TGTGCTAGCAGCTCACTAGCGGGAGGGCTCACCGGGGAGCTGTTTTTT
TRBV11-1	-	-	TRBJ1-6	CASSQDIYNSPLHF	TGTGCCAGCAGCCAGGACATCTATAATTCACCCCTCCACTTT
TRBV7-2	-	TRBD1	TRBJ1-5	CASSLIGTVSNQPQHF	TGTGCCAGCAGCTTAATCGGGACAGTTAGCAATCAGCCCCAGCATTTT
TRBV11-2	-	TRBD1	TRBJ2-4	CASSKDRAPGKNIQYF	TGTGCCAGCAGCAAGGACAGGGCCCCAGGCAAAAACATTCAGTACTTC
TRBV6-4	-	TRBD2	TRBJ2-1	CASSLTSGSRDEQFF	TGTGCCAGCAGTCTTACTAGCGGGAGTAGAGATGAGCAGTTCTTC
TRBV4-3	-	TRBD2	TRBJ2-1	CASSHPTSGRYNEQFF	TGCGCCAGCAGCCACCCTACTAGCGGCAGGTACAATGAGCAGTTCTTC
TRBV4-2	-	-	TRBJ1-1	CASSQDYGGAHTEAFF	TGTGCCAGCAGCCAAGATTACGGGGGGGCCCACACTGAAGCTTTCTTT
TRBV6-1	-	-	TRBJ2-3	CASSETGLTHTDTQYF	TGTGCCAGCAGTGAAACAGGACTAACCCACACAGATACGCAGTATTTT